Below are 3 T cell receptor beta chains sequenced from a single sample in a study of human T cells and chemical hapten exposure. As to time point: pre-sensitization, week 0. The treatment is: therapeutic diphenylcyclopropenone sensitization with weekly scalp DPC. TCRdb reanalysed the RACE reads using MiXCR and keeps one entry per CDR3 protein. The sample has under 300,000 distinct CDR3 sequences; roughly 8.9% are singletons. Sample: whole blood, taken in connection with sensitization to the hapten diphenylcyclopropenone (DPC). The origin of the receptors is a woman between 40 and 50 years old with alopecia areata. Some clones in this sample may be carry-over from other donors' samples.

This clonotype was seen only a few times. The V gene is TRBV7-9, the J gene TRBJ2-5; D gene uncertain. Germline CDR1 SEHNR, CDR2 FQNEAQ (reference sequence). V was shortened by 7 bases and J by 1 base, with 7 bases between the two germline ends. The CDR3 is made up of 12 amino acids. The CDR3 loop reads CASNRPQETQYF. CDR3 nucleotides: TGTGCCAGCAACCGGCCCCAAGAGACCCAGTACTTC.

The genes are TRBV6-2 or TRBV6-3 and TRBJ2-1, with TRBD2 matching over 11 bases. This CDR3 comprises 20 residues. Unmatched junction bases numbered 14, after V lost 4 bases and J lost 0 bases. The germline gives CDR1 MNHEY, CDR2 SVGEGT. In DNA, the CDR3 is TGTGCCAGCAGTTCGCTCGGGCTAGCGGGAGGTACCGGCTCCTACAATGAGCAGTTCTTC. Residues: CASSSLGLAGGTGSYNEQFF.

This clonotype was detected a few times. This chain uses TRBV5-1 with TRBJ1-1, with D maybe TRBD1 (6 bases). The CDR3 totals 18 residues. Trimming stripped 0 bases from V and 0 bases from J, with 18 bases between. Per germline, CDR1 SGHRS and CDR2 YFSETQ. For the CDR3, the DNA is TGCGCCAGCAGCTTGGTAGCCGGACAGTTTCCTATGAACACTGAAGCTTTCTTT. It translates to CASSLVAGQFPMNTEAFF.